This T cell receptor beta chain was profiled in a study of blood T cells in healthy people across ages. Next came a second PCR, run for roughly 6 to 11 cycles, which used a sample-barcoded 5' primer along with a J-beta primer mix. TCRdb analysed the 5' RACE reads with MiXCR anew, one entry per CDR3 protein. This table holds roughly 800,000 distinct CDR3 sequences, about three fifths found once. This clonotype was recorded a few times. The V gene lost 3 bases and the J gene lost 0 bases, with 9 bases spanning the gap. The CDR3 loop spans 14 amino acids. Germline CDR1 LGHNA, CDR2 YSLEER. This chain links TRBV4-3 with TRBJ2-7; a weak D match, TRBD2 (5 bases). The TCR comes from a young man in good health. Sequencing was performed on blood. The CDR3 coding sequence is TGCGCCAGCAGCCATCGGGAAGGCTCCTACGAGCAGTACTTC. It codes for CASSHREGSYEQYF.